This T cell receptor (beta chain) was sequenced for a study of regulatory T cells. Findings of the study overall: Skewed V and J usage and few unique V-J pairs marked patient repertoires, most in Tregs.

Germline values: CDR1 MGHRA, CDR2 YSYEKL. CDR3 length equals 16 residues. V trimming: 5 bases; J trimming: 3 bases; junction bases outside the gene matches: 7. Patients aged 2 to 39 years had fewer naive and more memory CD4+ and CD8+ T cells. As concerns this clone: Its antigen is unknown.

Amplification used 52 TRBV primers and 13 TRBJ primers. Using immunoSEQ multiplex PCR, the repertoire was profiled, and TCRdb retains in-frame clones only, with some absent. The sample gives just over 20,000 clones, approximately 93% of which show up once; around 3.3% is in the top ten. Sequencing was performed on CD8+ T cells sorted from blood. This chain joins TRBV4-1 and TRBJ2-1; 10 bases are a match to TRBD2. The receptor's source is a child aged 2 to 15 with CD3G deficiency. CDR3 DNA: TGCGCCAGCAGCTCTCGGACTAGCGGAATCTACAATGAGCAGTTCTTC. Translation: CASSSRTSGIYNEQFF.